The clone carrying this T cell receptor beta chain is medium-sized within its sample. Its antigen is not known. Source study methods: A classifier for distant metastasis in papillary thyroid cancer was constructed using CDR3 differences observed across clinicopathological groups. TCRdb re-called clones from the PCR reads using MiXCR. The V and J calls shown here were made by TCRdb, not taken from the authors' results. The sample shows 15,000 to 20,000 clones, about 28% of them seen only once. The germline V and J ends were trimmed by 5 bases and 4 bases, with 12 bases remaining between them. Germline V gives CDR1 SGHVS, CDR2 FQNEAQ. This CDR3 contains 15 residues. The data belong to a study of metastatic and nonmetastatic thyroid tumors. The overall study: A comparison of repertoires was made across blood and tumor or nodule tissue from malignant and benign thyroid patients.

All patients were treatment-naive before thyroid surgery. Whole-study results and caveats: A significant increase in TCR beta diversity was reportedly seen in malignant thyroid tumors relative to benign nodules, in blood and tumor.

The specimen sequenced was blood. The J gene is TRBJ1-6, the V gene TRBV7-8; perhaps TRBD1 as D (5 bases). The TCR was taken from a female donor with papillary thyroid cancer or a benign thyroid nodule (not recorded which). Some clones in this sample may be carry-over from other donors' samples. The CDR3 here is CASSPPGLYNSPLHF. Here the CDR3 DNA reads TGTGCCAGCAGCCCGCCGGGACTTTATAATTCACCCCTCCACTTT.